What follows is one T cell receptor (beta chain) and its context. This CDR3 has 15 residues. Germline V gives CDR1 SGHTA, CDR2 FQGNSA. Deletions cut 1 base from V and 0 bases from J, with 10 bases between. This sample is part of a study of OX40 agonist ivuxolimab in advanced cancers. TCRdb's copy holds only in-frame clones and misses some; the assay was immunoSEQ multiplex PCR. There are tens of thousands of clones in the sample; 81% occur only once, and over 3.5% lies in the top ten. This sequence was found in an adult with an advanced solid tumor such as melanoma, head and neck, liver or kidney cancer. The V gene is TRBV7-2, the J gene TRBJ2-7, with D hard to call. The specimen comprised CD4+ or CD8+ T cells sorted from blood, sampled in a trial of the OX40 agonist ivuxolimab. The CDR3 sequence: CASSLGQALSYEQYF. As DNA, the CDR3 is TGTGCCAGCAGCTTAGGGCAGGCCCTCTCCTACGAGCAGTACTTC.